This T cell receptor beta chain derives from a study of T cell responses to AZD1222 COVID-19 vaccine. Study-wide points: Reportedly, close to half of spike-specific TCRs are directed against unmutated variant regions. Repertoires were obtained only post-peak T cell response.

The V and J ends lost 6 bases and 0 bases respectively, with 8 bases between them. The length of the CDR3 is 13 residues. CDR1 is SGHTA and CDR2 is FQGNSA in the germline V gene. Note on this clone: Its antigen is not identified.

Timing groups of about 4 and about 12 weeks for second doses were pooled. Clones were sequenced by immunoSEQ multiplex PCR, and TCRdb holds only the in-frame ones, with some missing. The table includes some 150,000 clones, just over 90% detected once. The sample in question was peripheral blood, obtained 28 days after the second AZD1222 dose. This sequence joins TRBV7-2 and TRBJ1-1; D call uncertain. This TCR was sampled from an adult who received the AZD1222 COVID-19 vaccine. CDR3 DNA sequence: TGTGCCAGCAGTTTATGGATGAACACTGAAGCTTTCTTT. This encodes CASSLWMNTEAFF.